A single T cell receptor beta chain is shown here with its context. This record comes from a study of blood T cell repertoires in COVID-19. The overall study: Some COVID-19 samples were acute and others convalescent; all came from the United States, Italy and Spain.

Produced via immunoSEQ multiplex PCR; TCRdb's table is partial and in-frame only. The repertoire holds tens of thousands of clones, roughly four fifths seen once, with 10% in the top ten. The receptor's source is a middle-aged man with COVID-19, enrolled during active disease. Specimen: peripheral blood.

The CDR3 loop reads CASSYGTSGRSWVYEQYF. CDR3 DNA sequence: TGTGCCAGCAGTTACGGGACTAGCGGGAGGAGTTGGGTATACGAGCAGTACTTC. This chain uses TRBV5-6 with TRBJ2-7, with 15 bases identical to TRBD2. Germline CDR1 and CDR2: SGHDT and YYEEEE. The trim removed 5 bases at V and 4 bases at J, leaving 13 bases unmatched. The CDR3 contains 18 residues.